This is a list of T cell receptor beta chains from one sample in a study of blood T cell repertoires in COVID-19. The assay was immunoSEQ multiplex PCR, and TCRdb's table has in-frame clones only and misses some. Of about 74,000 clones detected, 75% appear once; the ten largest clones hold 20% to 25%. The material sequenced was peripheral blood. All receptors derive from a man between 65 and 80 years old with acute or convalescent COVID-19. Both conserved end residues are part of each CDR3. The order of the fields is CDR3 protein, CDR3 DNA, V gene, clone size, J gene, D gene. The D gene is left open where the match is weak. The listing skips clone size in some rows; elsewhere it reads once, few, many or a size class.

CDR3: CASSVRGPPSTGELFF
DNA: TGTGCCAGCAGTGTCAGGGGGCCACCGAGCACCGGGGAGCTGTTTTTT
V: TRBV6-4
size: .
J: TRBJ2-2
D: TRBD1

CDR3: CASSLAYTSSPLHF
DNA: TGTGCCAGCAGCTTAGCCTACACCAGTTCACCCCTCCACTTT
V: TRBV6-6
size: .
J: TRBJ1-6
D: .

CDR3: CASSWGLSGSPLHF
DNA: TGTGCCAGCAGCTGGGGACTCAGCGGTTCACCCCTCCACTTT
V: TRBV28
size: .
J: TRBJ1-6
D: .

CDR3: CAIGDRGAGANVLTF
DNA: TGTGCCATAGGGGACAGGGGGGCCGGGGCCAACGTCCTGACTTTC
V: TRBV10-3
size: .
J: TRBJ2-6
D: TRBD1

CDR3: CASSLNRDRGQETQYF
DNA: TGTGCCAGCAGCTTAAACCGGGACAGGGGGCAAGAGACCCAGTACTTC
V: TRBV7-9
size: .
J: TRBJ2-5
D: TRBD1

CDR3: CASSSTGGAGETQYF
DNA: TGTGCCAGCAGTTCGACAGGTGGGGCAGGGGAGACCCAGTACTTC
V: TRBV28
size: .
J: TRBJ2-5
D: .

CDR3: CATSRDGGKDEQYF
DNA: TGTGCCACCAGCAGAGATGGGGGGAAGGACGAGCAGTACTTC
V: TRBV15
size: few
J: TRBJ2-7
D: .

CDR3: CASSEEGRVANQPQHF
DNA: TGTGCCAGCAGTGAAGAGGGCAGGGTCGCCAATCAGCCCCAGCATTTT
V: TRBV2
size: .
J: TRBJ1-5
D: .

CDR3: CASSLGGLGLGVIGELFF
DNA: TGTGCCAGCAGCTTAGGAGGGCTCGGACTAGGAGTTATCGGGGAGCTGTTTTTT
V: TRBV11-2
size: .
J: TRBJ2-2
D: TRBD2

CDR3: CASTTGVGTGNTGELFF
DNA: TGTGCCAGCACCACTGGGGTAGGGACAGGGAACACCGGGGAGCTGTTTTTT
V: TRBV9
size: few
J: TRBJ2-2
D: TRBD1

CDR3: CASSLPTGEKLFF
DNA: TGCGCCAGCAGCTTGCCTACAGGCGAAAAACTGTTTTTT
V: TRBV5-1
size: once
J: TRBJ1-4
D: .

CDR3: CASSLTLLAGGGTGELFF
DNA: TGCGCCAGCAGCTTGACCCTACTAGCGGGAGGGGGCACCGGGGAGCTGTTTTTT
V: TRBV5-1
size: few
J: TRBJ2-2
D: TRBD2

CDR3: CASMARGSGANVLTF
DNA: TGTGCCAGCATGGCCAGGGGCTCTGGGGCCAACGTCCTGACTTTC
V: TRBV28
size: once
J: TRBJ2-6
D: .

CDR3: CASLGDRSANQPQHF
DNA: TGTGCCAGCCTGGGGGACAGGTCGGCCAATCAGCCCCAGCATTTT
V: TRBV28
size: .
J: TRBJ1-5
D: TRBD1

CDR3: CASSLGLDFTDTQYF
DNA: TGTGCCAGCAGCTTAGGACTGGATTTCACAGATACGCAGTATTTT
V: TRBV7-9
size: .
J: TRBJ2-3
D: .

CDR3: CASRGQTYTGELFF
DNA: TGTGCCTCGAGGGGACAGACTTACACCGGGGAGCTGTTTTTT
V: TRBV9
size: .
J: TRBJ2-2
D: TRBD1

CDR3: CASRRQANGNTIYF
DNA: TGTGCCAGCAGGAGACAGGCCAATGGAAACACCATATATTTT
V: TRBV6-6
size: .
J: TRBJ1-3
D: .

CDR3: CASSLGVWYGYTF
DNA: TGTGCCAGCAGCCTTGGAGTTTGGTATGGCTACACCTTC
V: TRBV3-1/TRBV3-2
size: once
J: TRBJ1-2
D: .

CDR3: CASRGGTQGASTEAFF
DNA: TGTGCCAGCAGAGGGGGCACACAGGGGGCAAGCACTGAAGCTTTCTTT
V: TRBV2
size: .
J: TRBJ1-1
D: TRBD1

CDR3: CASSPDRGGAEAFF
DNA: TGTGCCAGCAGCCCCGACCGGGGGGGGGCTGAAGCTTTCTTT
V: TRBV3-1/TRBV3-2
size: .
J: TRBJ1-1
D: .

CDR3: CASSKMIGQGEFGYTF
DNA: TGTGCCAGCAGCAAAATGATTGGACAGGGGGAGTTTGGCTACACCTTC
V: TRBV21-1
size: .
J: TRBJ1-2
D: .

CDR3: CAPRGPQETQYF
DNA: TGTGCCCCCAGGGGGCCACAAGAGACCCAGTACTTC
V: TRBV2
size: once
J: TRBJ2-5
D: TRBD1

CDR3: CASSTSGQGSAEAFF
DNA: TGTGCCAGCAGCACCTCGGGACAGGGGAGCGCTGAAGCTTTCTTT
V: TRBV9
size: .
J: TRBJ1-1
D: TRBD1

CDR3: CASRLLSSYNEQFF
DNA: TGTGCCAGCAGGTTGTTGAGCTCCTACAATGAGCAGTTCTTC
V: TRBV27
size: .
J: TRBJ2-1
D: .

CDR3: CATGGDRNTEAFF
DNA: TGTGCCACCGGAGGGGACAGAAACACTGAAGCTTTCTTT
V: TRBV10-3
size: .
J: TRBJ1-1
D: TRBD1

CDR3: CASSHDRDREDTQYF
DNA: TGTGCCAGCAGCCATGATCGGGACAGGGAGGATACGCAGTATTTT
V: TRBV3-1/TRBV3-2
size: .
J: TRBJ2-3
D: TRBD1

CDR3: CASSPFPGQGGGNTIYF
DNA: TGTGCCAGCAGCCCCTTCCCCGGACAGGGTGGTGGAAACACCATATATTTT
V: TRBV7-8
size: once
J: TRBJ1-3
D: TRBD1

CDR3: CASRWGTGSLNTEAFF
DNA: TGTGCCAGTAGATGGGGGACAGGGTCCCTGAACACTGAAGCTTTCTTT
V: TRBV19
size: .
J: TRBJ1-1
D: TRBD1

CDR3: CASSEPGQGSKQYF
DNA: TGCGCCAGCAGTGAGCCCGGACAGGGATCTAAGCAGTACTTC
V: TRBV10-1
size: .
J: TRBJ2-7
D: TRBD1

CDR3: CASSYPFTGTGGGGYTF
DNA: TGTGCCAGCAGTTACCCTTTCACCGGGACAGGGGGCGGAGGCTACACCTTC
V: TRBV6-2/TRBV6-3
size: .
J: TRBJ1-2
D: TRBD1

CDR3: CASSGQGQDF
DNA: TGTGCCAGCAGCGGACAGGGGCAGGACTTC
V: TRBV2
size: .
J: TRBJ2-7
D: TRBD1

CDR3: CASSPSGVRSNEQFF
DNA: TGTGCCAGCAGCCCATCGGGGGTTAGGAGCAATGAGCAGTTCTTC
V: TRBV7-3
size: .
J: TRBJ2-1
D: .

CDR3: CATSGEAGTDTQYF
DNA: TGTGCCACCAGTGGGGAGGCTGGCACAGATACGCAGTATTTT
V: TRBV24-1
size: .
J: TRBJ2-3
D: .

CDR3: CASSLGREGLDTQYF
DNA: TGCGCCAGCAGCTTAGGGCGGGAGGGCCTCGATACGCAGTATTTT
V: TRBV5-1
size: once
J: TRBJ2-3
D: TRBD2

CDR3: CASSPGQWGSGNTIYF
DNA: TGTGCCAGCAGCCCCGGACAGTGGGGCTCTGGAAACACCATATATTTT
V: TRBV5-4
size: .
J: TRBJ1-3
D: .

CDR3: CASSQDTSGYNEQFF
DNA: TGTGCCAGCAGCCAAGATACTAGCGGCTACAATGAGCAGTTCTTC
V: TRBV3-1/TRBV3-2
size: .
J: TRBJ2-1
D: TRBD2

CDR3: CASSLEGTREKLFF
DNA: TGTGCCAGCAGCTTAGAGGGGACACGTGAAAAACTGTTTTTT
V: TRBV7-9
size: .
J: TRBJ1-4
D: .

CDR3: CASSGLLAGGPVGHADTQYF
DNA: TGTGCCAGCAGTGGCTTATTAGCGGGAGGGCCAGTCGGACACGCAGATACGCAGTATTTT
V: TRBV6-1
size: .
J: TRBJ2-3
D: TRBD2

CDR3: CASSLFSSLGAFF
DNA: TGCGCCAGCAGCTTGTTTTCTAGCTTGGGAGCTTTCTTT
V: TRBV5-1
size: .
J: TRBJ1-1
D: .

CDR3: CASSIGVGLAGETYEQYF
DNA: TGTGCCAGTAGTATAGGGGTGGGACTAGCGGGAGAGACCTACGAGCAGTACTTC
V: TRBV19
size: .
J: TRBJ2-7
D: TRBD2

CDR3: CASSTSDRDNQPQHF
DNA: TGTGCCAGCAGCACCTCCGACAGGGACAATCAGCCCCAGCATTTT
V: TRBV28
size: .
J: TRBJ1-5
D: TRBD1